Listed below are T cell receptor beta chains from one sample, sequenced in a study of T-cell memory formation after mild COVID-19. One entry per CDR3 protein, called by TCRdb with MiXCR from the 5' RACE reads. The sample contains 250,000 to 400,000 distinct CDR3 sequences, around an eighth of which appear only once. The sequenced sample consisted of PBMCs or a T cell subset sorted from them (not recorded which). Receptors were obtained from a man between 18 and 35 years old who had mild COVID-19 (a few samples of this study predate the infection). Cell type and time point are not known. CDR3s include the opening cysteine and the closing phenylalanine or tryptophan. The D gene is left open where the match is weak. A clone size is listed for some rows: how often the clone was seen (once, few, many), or a class if it is expanded.

v_call	d_call	clone_size	j_call	cdr3_aa	cdr3_nt
TRBV3-1	NA	NA	TRBJ2-5	CASSQGGGEETQYF	TGTGCCAGCAGCCAAGGCGGGGGCGAAGAGACCCAGTACTTC
TRBV7-2	NA	few	TRBJ1-2	CASRLRTANYGYTF	TGTGCCAGCAGGCTGCGGACAGCTAACTATGGCTACACCTTC
TRBV15	TRBD1	NA	TRBJ1-5	CATSRQQSVTGVLQHF	TGTGCCACCAGCAGACAGCAATCAGTTACAGGGGTACTCCAGCATTTT
TRBV4-3	NA	few	TRBJ2-6	CASSPLTGANVLTF	TGCGCCAGCAGCCCTCTAACGGGGGCCAACGTCCTGACTTTC
TRBV10-3	TRBD2	few	TRBJ2-2	CAIRGTTQELYTGELFF	TGTGCCATCAGAGGGACTACGCAGGAATTGTACACCGGGGAGCTGTTTTTT
TRBV11-2	NA	many	TRBJ2-7	CASSQGTRFYEQYF	TGTGCCAGCAGCCAAGGAACACGGTTCTACGAGCAGTACTTC
TRBV24-1	NA	few	TRBJ2-1	CATSEDHSREEQFF	TGTGCCACCAGTGAGGACCACAGTCGCGAGGAGCAGTTCTTC
TRBV6-6	NA	NA	TRBJ2-5	CASSADYQLRYQETQYF	TGTGCCAGCAGTGCGGACTACCAGCTTCGGTACCAAGAGACCCAGTACTTC
TRBV5-1	NA	NA	TRBJ2-3	CASNTAPGGPDTQYF	TGCGCCTCCAATACGGCTCCGGGGGGCCCAGATACGCAGTATTTT
TRBV7-8	NA	few	TRBJ2-1	CASSLAKTPGYREQFF	TGTGCCAGCAGCTTAGCGAAGACCCCCGGGTACAGAGAGCAGTTCTTC
TRBV5-1	NA	many	TRBJ2-5	CASSRTGTPQETQYF	TGCGCCAGCAGCCGGACCGGGACACCCCAAGAGACCCAGTACTTC
TRBV4-1	NA	NA	TRBJ2-2	CASSQGLRGTGELFF	TGCGCCAGCAGCCAAGGTTTAAGGGGCACCGGGGAGCTGTTTTTT
TRBV29-1	TRBD2	NA	TRBJ2-3	CSVETVPTSGLTDTQYF	TGCAGCGTTGAGACTGTGCCGACTAGCGGCCTCACAGATACGCAGTATTTT
TRBV6-1	NA	many	TRBJ2-1	CASSALQGNEQFF	TGTGCCAGCAGTGCATTACAGGGAAATGAGCAGTTCTTC
TRBV5-1	NA	few	TRBJ2-2	CASSFLQAGTGELFF	TGCGCCAGCAGCTTCCTACAGGCGGGCACCGGGGAGCTGTTTTTT
TRBV5-4	NA	many	TRBJ2-7	CASSLRGEQYF	TGTGCCAGCAGCTTGAGGGGCGAGCAGTACTTC
TRBV7-2	TRBD2	NA	TRBJ2-3	CASSLGAGADLTDTQYF	TGTGCCAGCAGCTTAGGGGCGGGAGCGGACCTCACAGATACGCAGTATTTT
TRBV12-3/TRBV12-4	NA	few	TRBJ1-2	CASTPGGYGYTF	TGTGCCAGCACCCCGGGGGGTTATGGCTACACCTTC
TRBV24-1	NA	few	TRBJ2-1	CATSDWSERREQFF	TGTGCCACCAGTGATTGGTCGGAGAGGCGTGAGCAGTTCTTC
TRBV18	NA	NA	TRBJ1-6	CASSPRDHFGALHF	TGTGCCAGCTCACCACGGGACCATTTTGGGGCCCTCCACTTT
TRBV6-5	TRBD1	NA	TRBJ2-4	CASSSRGRGFLAKNIQYF	TGTGCCAGCAGTAGCAGGGGGCGCGGATTTCTAGCCAAAAACATTCAGTACTTC
TRBV5-6	NA	NA	TRBJ2-3	CASSPVGVSTDTQYF	TGTGCCAGCAGCCCGGTCGGGGTGAGCACAGATACGCAGTATTTT
TRBV7-6	TRBD1	once	TRBJ1-6	CASSLQQGANNSPIHF	TGTGCCAGCAGCTTACAACAGGGGGCCAATAATTCACCCATCCACTTT
TRBV3-1	TRBD1	NA	TRBJ1-1	CASSQQGVMNTEAFF	TGTGCCAGCAGCCAACAGGGGGTTATGAACACTGAAGCTTTCTTT
TRBV13	TRBD1	few	TRBJ1-2	CASSQGAPGYGYTF	TGTGCCAGCAGTCAGGGGGCGCCCGGCTATGGCTACACCTTC
TRBV20-1	NA	many	TRBJ1-4	CSARDYLNDEKLFF	TGCAGTGCTAGAGATTATCTTAATGACGAAAAACTGTTTTTT
TRBV4-3	TRBD2	NA	TRBJ2-1	CASSRSGQWEGNEQFF	TGCGCCAGCAGCCGCTCGGGGCAGTGGGAGGGCAATGAGCAGTTCTTC
TRBV4-1	NA	NA	TRBJ1-5	CASSPNRNSNQPQHF	TGCGCCAGCAGCCCCAACAGGAATAGCAATCAGCCCCAGCATTTT
TRBV7-9	NA	NA	TRBJ2-3	CASSPLGPDTQYF	TGTGCCAGCAGCCCCCTCGGGCCAGATACGCAGTATTTT
TRBV6-6	NA	NA	TRBJ2-5	CASNVQGLETQYF	TGTGCCAGCAACGTACAGGGACTTGAGACCCAGTACTTC
TRBV12-3/TRBV12-4	TRBD1	NA	TRBJ1-1	CASSKGTATEAFF	TGTGCCAGCAGTAAGGGGACAGCCACTGAAGCTTTCTTT
TRBV18	NA	few	TRBJ2-1	CASSPGAAGPAGPDNEQFF	TGTGCCAGCTCACCCGGGGCCGCTGGTCCGGCAGGGCCGGACAATGAGCAGTTCTTC
TRBV30	NA	few	TRBJ2-3	CAWSVSGADTQYF	TGTGCCTGGAGTGTGTCTGGGGCAGATACGCAGTATTTT
TRBV7-9	NA	few	TRBJ1-3	CASSFLTENSGNTIYF	TGTGCCAGCAGCTTTTTGACGGAAAACTCTGGAAACACCATATATTTT
TRBV7-3	NA	NA	TRBJ2-3	CASSQVGGRADTQYF	TGTGCCAGCAGCCAGGTCGGGGGGCGGGCAGATACGCAGTATTTT
TRBV6-2/TRBV6-3	NA	NA	TRBJ1-1	CASRARGGAEAFF	TGTGCCAGCAGGGCCCGAGGGGGGGCTGAAGCTTTCTTT
TRBV2	NA	few	TRBJ2-5	CASSGVANDQETQYF	TGTGCCAGCAGTGGCGTAGCGAACGACCAAGAGACCCAGTACTTC
TRBV6-2/TRBV6-3	TRBD2	few	TRBJ2-1	CASRPTSGGAYEQFF	TGTGCCAGCAGACCTACTAGCGGGGGGGCCTATGAGCAGTTCTTC
TRBV10-3	NA	NA	TRBJ2-5	CAISAPGGPETQYF	TGTGCCATCAGTGCACCCGGGGGCCCGGAGACCCAGTACTTC
TRBV29-1	NA	many	TRBJ2-2	CSVEGGTGELFF	TGCAGCGTTGAAGGGGGCACCGGGGAGCTGTTTTTT
TRBV7-9	TRBD2	NA	TRBJ2-5	CASSSTPGLAEETQYF	TGTGCCAGCAGCTCGACCCCGGGACTAGCGGAAGAGACCCAGTACTTC
TRBV7-9	NA	NA	TRBJ1-3	CASSYRQTGNTIYF	TGTGCCAGCAGCTATAGACAGACTGGAAACACCATATATTTT
TRBV5-1	NA	NA	TRBJ2-1	CASTRGTAGTYNEQFF	TGCGCCAGCACCCGAGGGACGGCGGGGACCTACAATGAGCAGTTCTTC
TRBV7-2	TRBD2	many	TRBJ2-1	CASRVLAGLGDEQFF	TGTGCCAGCAGAGTACTAGCGGGGTTAGGGGATGAGCAGTTCTTC
TRBV28	NA	many	TRBJ1-1	CASSDSMNTEAFF	TGTGCCAGCAGTGACAGCATGAACACTGAAGCTTTCTTT
TRBV6-5	NA	few	TRBJ1-3	CASSYGDTGNTIYF	TGTGCCAGCAGTTATGGGGATACTGGAAACACCATATATTTT